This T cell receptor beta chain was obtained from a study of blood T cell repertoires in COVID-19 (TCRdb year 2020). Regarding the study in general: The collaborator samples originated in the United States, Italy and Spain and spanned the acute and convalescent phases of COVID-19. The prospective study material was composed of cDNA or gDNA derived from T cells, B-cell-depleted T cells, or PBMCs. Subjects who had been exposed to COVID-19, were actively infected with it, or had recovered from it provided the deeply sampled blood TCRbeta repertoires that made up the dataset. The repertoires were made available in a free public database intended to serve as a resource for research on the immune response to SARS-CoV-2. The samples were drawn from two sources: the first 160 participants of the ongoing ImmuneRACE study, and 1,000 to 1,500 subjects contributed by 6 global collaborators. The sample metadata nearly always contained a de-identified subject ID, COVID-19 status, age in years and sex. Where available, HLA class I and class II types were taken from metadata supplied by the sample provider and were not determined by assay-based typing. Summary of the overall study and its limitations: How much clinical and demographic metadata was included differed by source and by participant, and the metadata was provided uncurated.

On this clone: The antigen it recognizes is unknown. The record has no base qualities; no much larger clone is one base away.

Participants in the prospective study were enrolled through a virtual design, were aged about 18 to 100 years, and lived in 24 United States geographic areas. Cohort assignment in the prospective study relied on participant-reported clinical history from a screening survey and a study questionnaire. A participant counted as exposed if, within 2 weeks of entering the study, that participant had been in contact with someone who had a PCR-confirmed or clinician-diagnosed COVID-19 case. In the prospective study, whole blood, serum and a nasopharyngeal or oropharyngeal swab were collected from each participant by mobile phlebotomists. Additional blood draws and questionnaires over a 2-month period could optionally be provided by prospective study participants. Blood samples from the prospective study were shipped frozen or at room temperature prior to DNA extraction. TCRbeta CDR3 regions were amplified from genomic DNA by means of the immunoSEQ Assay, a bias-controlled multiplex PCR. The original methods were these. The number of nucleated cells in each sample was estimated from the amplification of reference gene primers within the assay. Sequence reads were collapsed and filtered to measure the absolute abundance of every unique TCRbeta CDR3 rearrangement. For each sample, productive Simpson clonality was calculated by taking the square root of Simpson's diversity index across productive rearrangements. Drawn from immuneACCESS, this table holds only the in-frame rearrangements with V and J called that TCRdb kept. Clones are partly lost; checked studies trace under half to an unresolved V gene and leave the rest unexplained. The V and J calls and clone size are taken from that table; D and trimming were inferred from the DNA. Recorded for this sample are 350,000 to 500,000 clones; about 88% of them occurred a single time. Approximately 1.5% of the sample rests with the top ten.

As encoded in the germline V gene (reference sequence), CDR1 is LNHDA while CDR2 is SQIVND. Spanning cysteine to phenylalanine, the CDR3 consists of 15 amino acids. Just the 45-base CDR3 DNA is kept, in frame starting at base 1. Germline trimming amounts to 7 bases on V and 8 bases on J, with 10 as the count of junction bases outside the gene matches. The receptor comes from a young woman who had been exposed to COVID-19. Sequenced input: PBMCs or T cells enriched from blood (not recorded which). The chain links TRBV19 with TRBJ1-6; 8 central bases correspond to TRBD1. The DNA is TGTGCCAGTAAGGCAGGGGGCGCATTGGATTCACCCCTCCACTTT. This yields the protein CASKAGGALDSPLHF. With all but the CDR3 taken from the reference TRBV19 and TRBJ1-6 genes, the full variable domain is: DGGITQSPKYLFRKEGQNVTLSCEQNLNHDAMYWYRQDPGQGLRLIYYSQIVNDFQKGDIAEGYSVSREKKESFPLTVTSAQKNPTAFYLCASKAGGALDSPLHFGNGTRLTVT.